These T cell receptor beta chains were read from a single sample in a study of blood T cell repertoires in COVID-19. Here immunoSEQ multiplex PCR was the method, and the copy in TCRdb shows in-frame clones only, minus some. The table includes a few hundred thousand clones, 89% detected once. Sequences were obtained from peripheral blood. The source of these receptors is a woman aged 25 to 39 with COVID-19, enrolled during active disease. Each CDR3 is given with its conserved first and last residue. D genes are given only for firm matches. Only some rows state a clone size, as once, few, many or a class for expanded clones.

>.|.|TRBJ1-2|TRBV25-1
TGTGCCAGCAGTGACTCGTGGACAGACTACACCTTC
CASSDSWTDYTF
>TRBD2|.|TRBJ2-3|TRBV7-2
TGTGCCAGCAGCCTAGCGGGGAGTAGCACAGATACGCAGTATTTT
CASSLAGSSTDTQYF
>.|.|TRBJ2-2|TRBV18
TGTGCCAGCTCACCGGACACCACGGGCACCGGGGAGCTGTTTTTT
CASSPDTTGTGELFF
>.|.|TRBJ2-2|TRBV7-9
TGTGCCAGCAGCTTAGCCAGGTCCGGAGAGCTGTTTTTT
CASSLARSGELFF
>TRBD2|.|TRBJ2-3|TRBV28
TGTGCCAGCAGTTCCCCCTCGCCGACTAGCGGGGGAACCACAGATACGCAGTATTTT
CASSSPSPTSGGTTDTQYF
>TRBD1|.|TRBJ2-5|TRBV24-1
TGTGCCACCAGTGACACCATACCGGGACAGGGTACAGAGACCCAGTACTTC
CATSDTIPGQGTETQYF
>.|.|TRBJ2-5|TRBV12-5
TGTGCTAGTGCCGGAGAGACCCAGTACTTC
CASAGETQYF
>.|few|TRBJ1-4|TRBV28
TGTGCCAGCAGTTTTTCGGGAAAACTGTTTTTT
CASSFSGKLFF
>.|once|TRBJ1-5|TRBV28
TGTGCCACCAACCGCGCAGGGCCGAATCAGCCCCAGCATTTT
CATNRAGPNQPQHF
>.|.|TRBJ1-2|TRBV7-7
TGTGCTAGCAGCCCCAAGGTTGGGGAGGAAGGGTATGGCTACACCTTC
CASSPKVGEEGYGYTF
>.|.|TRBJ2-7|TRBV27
TGTGCCAGCAGTTTACGGGACAACTACGAGCAGTACTTC
CASSLRDNYEQYF
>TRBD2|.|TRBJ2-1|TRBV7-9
TGTGCCAGCAGCTTGGGACTAGCGGGAGGTGGGGGCAATGAGCAGTTCTTC
CASSLGLAGGGGNEQFF
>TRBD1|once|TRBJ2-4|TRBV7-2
TGTGCCAGCAGCCCTCCCCCCCGGGCACAGGGGTTAGCCAAAAACATTCAGTACTTC
CASSPPPRAQGLAKNIQYF
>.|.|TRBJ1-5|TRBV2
TGTGCCAGCAGTGGCGGCAATCAGCCCCAGCATTTT
CASSGGNQPQHF
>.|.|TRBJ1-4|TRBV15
TGCGCCTGTAGGGGAGGAGATGAAAAACTGTTTTTT
CACRGGDEKLFF
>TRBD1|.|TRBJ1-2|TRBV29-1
TGCAGCGTCGAGGGCAGGGGGCGAAACTATGGCTACACCTTC
CSVEGRGRNYGYTF
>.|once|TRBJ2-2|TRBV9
TGTGCCAGCAGCCCCCTGCGGAGCGGGGAGCTGTTTTTT
CASSPLRSGELFF
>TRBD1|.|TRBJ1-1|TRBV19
TGTGCCAGTAGTCTGACAACGGGACAGGGGGGCTCTGAAGCTTTCTTT
CASSLTTGQGGSEAFF
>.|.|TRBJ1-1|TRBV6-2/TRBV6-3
TGTGCCAGCAGCCAACGGACAGCGTCGAGCCTGCCGGGAGCTTTCTTT
CASSQRTASSLPGAFF
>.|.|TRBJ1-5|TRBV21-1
TGTGCCAGCAGCAACGATACAGGGGGCCGTAGCAATCAGCCCCAGCATTTT
CASSNDTGGRSNQPQHF
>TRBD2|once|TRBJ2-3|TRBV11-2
TGTGCCAGCAGCTTAAGCGGACTAGCTAGCACAGATACGCAGTATTTT
CASSLSGLASTDTQYF
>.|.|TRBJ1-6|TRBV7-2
TGTGCCAGCAGCTTAGTAAGGGGTAATTCACCCCTCCACTTT
CASSLVRGNSPLHF
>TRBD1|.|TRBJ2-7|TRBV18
TGTGCCAGCTCATCCACGGACAGGGTGCACGAGCAGTACTTC
CASSSTDRVHEQYF
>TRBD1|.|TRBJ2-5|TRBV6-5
TGTGCCAGCGGGACAGGGCGAAAGGGAGAGACCCAGTACTTC
CASGTGRKGETQYF
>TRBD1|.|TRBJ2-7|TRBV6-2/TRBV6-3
TGTGCCAGCAGTTATCGACAGGGCGTACCTCGGTACGAGCAGTACTTC
CASSYRQGVPRYEQYF
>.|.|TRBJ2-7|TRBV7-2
TGTGCCAGCAGCTTAGCGGGGGGTTCCTACGAGCAGTACTTC
CASSLAGGSYEQYF
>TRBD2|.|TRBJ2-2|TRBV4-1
TGCGCCAGCAGCCAAGGCAAACTAGCGGGAGCGGGGAACACCGGGGAGCTGTTTTTT
CASSQGKLAGAGNTGELFF
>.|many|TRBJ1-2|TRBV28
TGTGCCACCTCAGTTGCTAACTATGGCTACACCTTC
CATSVANYGYTF
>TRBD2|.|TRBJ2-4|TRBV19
TGTGCCAGTAGTAGACTAGCTGATCAGTACTTC
CASSRLADQYF
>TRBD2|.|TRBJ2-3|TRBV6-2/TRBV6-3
TGTGCCAGCAGTTACTGGCGGGGGGGAACTAGCACAGATACGCAGTATTTT
CASSYWRGGTSTDTQYF
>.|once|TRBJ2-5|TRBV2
TGTGCCAGCAGTGGGACAGGAGGGGGGCAAGAGACCCAGTACTTC
CASSGTGGGQETQYF
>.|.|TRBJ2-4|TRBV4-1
TGCGCCAGCAGCCAAGATTTCGCCCGCGACATTCAGTACTTC
CASSQDFARDIQYF
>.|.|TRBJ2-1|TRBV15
TGTGCCACCAGCGGGGGACTTCCTTACAATGAGCAGTTCTTC
CATSGGLPYNEQFF
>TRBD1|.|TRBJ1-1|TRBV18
TGTGCCAGCTCACCACCGGGGACAGGGGAAACTGAAGCTTTCTTT
CASSPPGTGETEAFF
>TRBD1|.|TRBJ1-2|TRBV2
TGTGCCAGCAGAGAGGGACAGGTCTATGGCTACACCTTC
CASREGQVYGYTF
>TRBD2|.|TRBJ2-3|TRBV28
TGTGCCAGCAGTTCCGCCCTGGGACTATCCTTCACAGATACGCAGTATTTT
CASSSALGLSFTDTQYF
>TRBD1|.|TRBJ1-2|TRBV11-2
TGTGCCAGCAGCTTAGTGGGGGGCAGGGGGAACTATGGCTACACCTTC
CASSLVGGRGNYGYTF
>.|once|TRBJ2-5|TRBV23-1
TGCGCCACCAAAAGACGGGAAGAGACCCAGTACTTC
CATKRREETQYF
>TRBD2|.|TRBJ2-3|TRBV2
TGTGCCAGCAGCCCGGGACTAGCGGGGGGGCGGAGCACAGATACGCAGTATTTT
CASSPGLAGGRSTDTQYF
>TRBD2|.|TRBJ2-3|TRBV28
TGTGCCAGCAGTTCTCGTGGGGTCCTAGCGGGAGCCCATACGCAGTATTTT
CASSSRGVLAGAHTQYF
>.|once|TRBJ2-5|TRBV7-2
TGTGCCAGCAGCTTAGTCAGGGGGGTTTTTCAAGAGACCCAGTACTTC
CASSLVRGVFQETQYF
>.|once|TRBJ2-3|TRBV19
TGTGCCAGTAGTATTCGACTAGGTAGCACAGATACGCAGTATTTT
CASSIRLGSTDTQYF
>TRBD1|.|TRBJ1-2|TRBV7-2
TGTGCCAGCAGCCCAAGGACAGGGGACGGCTATGGCTACACCTTC
CASSPRTGDGYGYTF
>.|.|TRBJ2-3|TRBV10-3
TGTGCCATCAGTGAAGGCCTACCCGGGGGTGGGAGAGATACGCAGTATTTT
CAISEGLPGGGRDTQYF
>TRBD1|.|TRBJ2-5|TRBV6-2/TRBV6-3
TGTGCCAGCAGTTACGACACAGGGGGGAGTGAGACCCAGTACTTC
CASSYDTGGSETQYF
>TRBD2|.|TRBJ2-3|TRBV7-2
TGTGCCAGCAGCTCCTATCAGCGGGGGCGAGATACGCAGTATTTT
CASSSYQRGRDTQYF